This entry describes one T cell receptor beta chain. Its ends do not fully match the called genes, so a read error is possible. The CDR3 extends over 15 amino acids. Germline lookup yields CDR1 MNHNS and CDR2 SASEGT. The sample belongs to a study of response to subunit inactivated influenza vaccine. TCRdb reprocessed the RT-PCR reads via MiXCR and lists one record per CDR3 protein. The top ten hold about 11% of the sample, which has about 570,000 distinct CDR3 sequences, about 10% seen once. This sample was shared with a second study, whose subject was T cells expressing NK-cell markers. Per that study: Scientists made TCR beta cDNA using 5'RACE template switching with UMIs.

This chain joins TRBV6-1 and TRBJ2-7; the D gene is possibly TRBD2 (5 bases). This sample comprised PBMCs from blood, obtained on the day of vaccination. The sequence was obtained from a man aged 50-59 years who received an inactivated influenza vaccine. The CDR3 loop reads CASSKARGVSYEQYF. In DNA, the CDR3 is TGTGCCAGCAGTAAAGCACGGGGAGTGTCCTACGAGCAGTACTTC.